Following are 16 T cell receptor beta chains from one sample sequenced in a study of response to subunit inactivated influenza vaccine. TCRdb independently ran MiXCR on the RT-PCR reads; one entry per CDR3 protein. This table holds about 300,000 distinct CDR3 sequences, over 20% found once. The specimen was PBMCs from blood, collected less than 22 months after vaccination. These receptors were taken from a man aged 45 to 70 who received an inactivated influenza vaccine.

The chain uses TRBV20-1 and TRBJ2-3; D call uncertain. The CDR3 loop spans 13 amino acids. V was pared by 3 bases and J by 1 base, with 8 bases between. CDR1 is DFQATT, CDR2 SNEGSKA, per germline (reference sequence). CDR3 in DNA: TGCAGTGCTAGTTTTAGAGGCACAGATACGCAGTATTTT. Its translation is CSASFRGTDTQYF.

The CDR3 bases are TGTGCCAGCAGCCCTATATCGGCGGCAGGGAGCACTGAAGCTTTCTTT. It specifies CASSPISAAGSTEAFF. V usage is TRBV4-2 and J usage is TRBJ1-1; possibly TRBD1 for D (5 bases). Trimming removed 4 bases from V and 4 bases from J, with 19 bases in between. Germline V gene data show CDR1 as LGHNA and CDR2 as YNFKEQ. The CDR3 length is 16 residues.

This clonotype has just a few counts. The chain carries TRBV7-2 and TRBJ2-5; a weak D match, TRBD2 (5 bases). V gave up 2 bases and J gave up 3 bases, with 16 bases separating them. CDR1 and CDR2 from the germline V gene are SGHTA and FQGNSA. The CDR3 runs to 16 residues. The DNA for the CDR3 is TGTGCCAGCAGCTTAACGGGGATCGAGTCCGAAGAGACCCAGTACTTC. Its protein product is CASSLTGIESEETQYF.

The chain employs TRBV9 and TRBJ1-1, with unresolved D. CDR1 and CDR2 (germline): SGDLS, YYNGEE. The CDR3 is 12 residues long. Trimming shortened V by 4 bases and J by 11 bases, and 15 bases separated the two germline ends. The CDR3 DNA follows: TGTGCCAGCAGCCCTCGGTCCGGCCTGGCTTTCTTT. It specifies CASSPRSGLAFF.

This rearrangement joins TRBV14 to TRBJ2-2; D may be TRBD1 or TRBD2 (5 bases each). The CDR3 length is 15 residues. CDR1 and CDR2 from the germline V gene are SGHDN and FVKESK. Trimming took off 1 base at V and 1 base at J, with 7 bases between the two ends. CDR3 in DNA: TGTGCCAGCAGCCAAGTTGGGGGGAACACCGGGGAGCTGTTTTTT. This gives the protein CASSQVGGNTGELFF.

At least ten counts were recorded for this clonotype. The CDR3 protein is CASSLGGDRTGELFF. In nucleotides, the CDR3 is TGTGCCAGCAGCTTAGGGGGAGATCGGACCGGGGAGCTGTTTTTT. The chain recombines TRBV7-3 with TRBJ2-2; the D call may be TRBD1 or TRBD2 (5 bases each). Germline V gene data show CDR1 as SGHTA and CDR2 as FQGTGA. CDR3 length equals 15 residues. Trimming removed 2 bases at V and 5 bases at J, with 12 bases between.

This clonotype was observed a handful of times. The rearrangement joins TRBV20-1 to TRBJ1-1; the D gene is possibly TRBD1 (5 bases). The germline CDR1 and CDR2 sequences are DFQATT and SNEGSKA (reference sequence). This CDR3 region has 13 residues. Trimming took off 5 bases at V and 3 bases at J, with 13 bases between the two ends. CDR3 sequence reads: CSAHQGSYTEAFF. DNA for the CDR3: TGCAGTGCTCACCAGGGCAGCTACACTGAAGCTTTCTTT.

This clonotype showed up many times. This chain joins TRBV12-3 or TRBV12-4 and TRBJ1-6; D may be TRBD1 (6 bases). The CDR3 totals 14 residues. The germline V and J ends were trimmed by 6 bases and 7 bases, with 13 bases remaining between them. The CDR3 nucleotides read TGTGCCAGCAGCTCCGCGAGGGGGAATTCACCCCTCCACTTT. Protein sequence: CASSSARGNSPLHF.

The V and J genes are TRBV18 and TRBJ1-5; 10 bases agree with TRBD1. V lost 6 bases, J lost 0 bases, and 8 bases stayed unmatched. This CDR3 is 17 amino acids long. The germline CDR1 and CDR2 sequences are KGHSH and LQKENI. Written as DNA, the CDR3 is TGTGCCAGCTCTTGGGACAGGGGATCGGGTAGCAATCAGCCCCAGCATTTT. Its translation is CASSWDRGSGSNQPQHF.

The chain links TRBV6-1 to TRBJ1-6; D gene uncertain. V was pared by 8 bases and J by 0 bases, with 11 bases between. Germline V gene data show CDR1 as MNHNS and CDR2 as SASEGT. The CDR3 has 15 amino acids. The CDR3 DNA is TGTGCCAGCCTTCCTATGGGCTCCTATAATTCACCCCTCCACTTT. Translation: CASLPMGSYNSPLHF.

The chain recombines TRBV9 with TRBJ2-7, with no clear D. The CDR3 loop spans 14 amino acids. V was trimmed by 0 bases and J by 1 base, leaving 8 bases between them. CDR1 and CDR2 from the germline V gene are SGDLS and YYNGEE. CDR3 DNA sequence: TGTGCCAGCAGCGTAGGTTCCTCTTCCTACGAGCAGTACTTC. Translated, it gives CASSVGSSSYEQYF. Full variable domain (missing parts from reference TRBV9 and TRBJ2-7): DSGVTQTPKHLITATGQRVTLRCSPRSGDLSVYWYQQSLDQGLQFLIQYYNGEERAKGNILERFSAQQFPDLHSELNLSSLELGDSALYFCASSVGSSSYEQYFGPGTRLTVT.

J is TRBJ2-1 and V is TRBV7-8; D might be TRBD1 (5 bases). The V gene's germline CDR1 is SGHVS and CDR2 FQNEAQ. Trimming shortened V by 4 bases and J by 5 bases, and 15 bases separated the two germline ends. This CDR3 comprises 15 residues. CDR3 in DNA: TGTGCCAGCAGCTCAGGGTTTAAGGTGGACAATGAGCAGTTCTTC. Its translation: CASSSGFKVDNEQFF.

V usage is TRBV6-1 and J usage is TRBJ2-7; TRBD1 matches 11 bases. V was pared by 5 bases and J by 3 bases, with 6 bases of the junction left unmatched. This CDR3 comprises 15 residues. Germline CDR1 and CDR2: MNHNS and SASEGT. This CDR3 is CASSHRTGGNYEQYF. CDR3 DNA: TGTGCCAGCAGTCATCGGACAGGGGGCAACTACGAGCAGTACTTC.

The chain joins TRBV7-2 to TRBJ1-1, with a weak D call TRBD1 (6 bases). CDR3 size: 13 residues. V gave up 1 base and J gave up 7 bases, with 10 bases separating them. CDR1 is SGHTA and CDR2 is FQGNSA in the germline V gene. The CDR3 reads CASSLGQGFEAFF. CDR3 coding DNA: TGTGCCAGCAGCTTAGGCCAGGGGTTTGAAGCTTTCTTT.

This clonotype was seen ten or more times. The V gene is TRBV18, the J gene TRBJ1-1; D possibly corresponds to TRBD1 (5 bases). There are 12 residues in the CDR3. Germline CDR1 is KGHSH and CDR2 is LQKENI. V lost 3 bases to trimming and J lost 7 bases, with 9 bases between them. CDR3 amino acids: CASSPGRLEAFF. The CDR3 region has the DNA TGTGCCAGCTCACCGGGACGGCTTGAAGCTTTCTTT.

This clonotype was picked up many times. The J gene is TRBJ1-2, the V gene TRBV30; tentative D call: TRBD1 (6 bases). There are 15 residues in the CDR3. Trimming left V 0 bases short and J 8 bases short, with 19 bases between. Germline values: CDR1 GTSNPN, CDR2 SVGIG (reference sequence). In DNA, the CDR3 is TGTGCCTGGAGTGTACCGGGTCAGGGACATCGGGGCTACACCTTC. Its translation: CAWSVPGQGHRGYTF.